Below, one T cell receptor beta chain is given with its context. Its antigen is undetermined. Profiling relied on immunoSEQ multiplex PCR, and the TCRdb table lists in-frame clones only, not all of them. The sample yields under 250,000 clones, 75% to 90% seen once. This sample was taken from a study of cytomegalovirus exposure and HLA in healthy donors. The germline V gene has CDR1 GTSNPN and CDR2 SVGIG (reference sequence). There are 12 residues in the CDR3. V was pared by 3 bases and J by 8 bases, with 13 bases between. Regarding the study as a whole: Confirmation was obtained in vitro that a few CMV-associated chains are specific for CMV antigens. Cytomegalovirus association was assigned to approximately 160 TCR beta chains.

The sequence derives from a woman between 18 and 30 years old in good health and CMV-seronegative. This rearrangement joins TRBV30 to TRBJ1-2, with no clear D. Sequenced material: PBMCs. The CDR3 region has the DNA TGTGCCTGGAGACCCCAACTTCACGGCTACACCTTC. It encodes CAWRPQLHGYTF. Complete variable domain (other parts from reference TRBV30 and TRBJ1-2): SQTIHQWPATLVQPVGSPLSLECTVEGTSNPNLYWYRQAAGRGLQLLFYSVGIGQISSEVPQNLSASRPQDRQFILSSKKLLLSDSGFYLCAWRPQLHGYTFGSGTRLTVV.